What follows describes a single T cell receptor beta chain. The germline gives CDR1 LNHDA, CDR2 SQIVND (reference sequence). This CDR3 has 13 amino acids. Trimming removed 10 bases from V and 3 bases from J, with 16 bases in between. The data originate from a study of blood T cell repertoires in COVID-19. Across the study: Whether acute or convalescent, the COVID-19 samples came from the United States, Italy and Spain.

Participants, about 18 to 89 years old, spanned 24 US areas. Participant reports of clinical history set cohort assignment. Libraries were prepared by immunoSEQ multiplex PCR; TCRdb keeps only in-frame clonotypes and omits some of them. The sample includes hundreds of thousands of clones, over 75% of them seen just once. Sequenced sample: PBMCs or T cells enriched from blood (not recorded which). The clonotype was recovered from a man younger than 35 who had recovered from COVID-19. V gene TRBV19 combines with J gene TRBJ2-7, with a possible D match to TRBD1 (6 bases). The CDR3 here is CATLDRFNYEQYF. CDR3 nucleotides: TGTGCCACACTTGACAGGTTCAACTACGAGCAGTACTTC.